This T cell receptor beta chain was obtained from a study of cytomegalovirus exposure and HLA in healthy donors. This CDR3 is 13 amino acids long. CDR1 and CDR2 (germline): SGHKS, YYEKEE (reference sequence). V lost 4 bases and J lost 1, with 8 bases in between. The PCR was carried out with 60 Vbeta primers and 13 Jbeta primers. Generated by immunoSEQ multiplex PCR, the TCRdb table keeps only in-frame clones and is missing some. This sample carries under 200,000 clones, around 68% of them seen once, and the ten largest clones take approximately 1.5%. J is TRBJ1-1 and V is TRBV5-5, with D possibly being TRBD1 (6 bases). Material: PBMCs. The origin of this receptor is a man aged 45 to 65 in good health and CMV-seronegative. The CDR3 DNA is TGTGCCAGCAGCAGACAGGCGAACACTGAAGCTTTCTTT. As protein: CASSRQANTEAFF.